A single sample gave rise to the 18 T cell receptor beta chains below, sequenced in a study of molecular identifiers for immune sequencing clone quantification. TCRdb re-called the PCR reads through MiXCR, storing one row per CDR3 protein. The table shows under 600,000 distinct CDR3 sequences, with around 23% occurring only once. The specimen was naive CD8+ T cells from blood, with Jurkat cell RNA spiked in. Subset here: FACS-sorted CD8+CD4-CCR7+CD45RA+ naive T cells. All receptors come from a human donor in good health. Some libraries in this study had Jurkat cell RNA spiked in.

This clonotype occurred a few times. The CDR3 loop reads CASSLAQSWEQFF. The DNA of the CDR3 is TGTGCCAGCAGTTTAGCCCAGTCATGGGAGCAGTTCTTC. The chain joins TRBV12-3 or TRBV12-4 to TRBJ2-1; D gene ambiguous. The CDR3 spans 13 residues. The ends were cut back, 0 bases at V and 10 bases at J, with 10 bases in the middle.

The chain couples TRBV19 to TRBJ2-7; 10 bases are a match to TRBD2. The CDR3 sequence is 14 residues long. CDR1 is LNHDA, CDR2 SQIVND, per germline (reference sequence). Trimming at V came to 3 bases and at J to 2 bases, leaving 1 base not matched to a gene. The CDR3: CASSIGTSAYEQYF. In nucleotides, the CDR3 is TGTGCCAGTAGTATCGGGACTAGCGCCTACGAGCAGTACTTC.

This clonotype has only a few counts. The rearrangement uses TRBV27 and TRBJ2-7; D not certain. This CDR3 has 13 residues. Between the trimmed V and J ends, which lost 2 bases and 4 bases, there was a span of 9 bases. CDR1 is MNHEY, CDR2 SMNVEV, per germline (reference sequence). The CDR3 is CASSLTTEYEQYF. DNA of the CDR3: TGTGCCAGCAGTTTAACAACAGAGTACGAGCAGTACTTC.

The table lists this clonotype with many counts. The chain employs TRBV28 and TRBJ2-5; 7 bases fit TRBD2. Germline lookup yields CDR1 MDHEN and CDR2 SYDVKM. Germline trimming cut 3 bases from V and 0 bases from J; bases unmatched to any gene: 7. The CDR3 is 16 residues long. The CDR3 DNA sequence: TGTGCCAGCAGTTTTTCAGGTAGCGGGTACCAAGAGACCCAGTACTTC. Protein product: CASSFSGSGYQETQYF.

The rearrangement links TRBV29-1 to TRBJ2-2; 10 positions agree with TRBD2. The CDR3 length is 17 residues. The trim removed 6 bases at V and 2 bases at J, leaving 12 bases unmatched. Germline CDR1 is SQVTM and CDR2 is ANQGSEA. The CDR3 nucleotides read TGCAGCGTAGATGGACTAGCGGCCCGCTCCAACACCGGGGAGCTGTTTTTT. Translation: CSVDGLAARSNTGELFF.

V usage is TRBV6-2 or TRBV6-3 and J usage is TRBJ1-1; D is perhaps TRBD1 (5 bases). This CDR3 region has 16 residues. Germline CDR1 is MNHEY and CDR2 is SVGEGT. V was shortened by 4 bases and J by 0 bases, with 15 bases between the two germline ends. Here the CDR3 reads CASSSLQVAMNTEAFF. The CDR3 nucleotides are TGTGCCAGCAGTTCCTTACAGGTAGCAATGAACACTGAAGCTTTCTTT.

The chain is built from TRBV11-2 and TRBJ1-2, with D possibly matching TRBD1 (6 bases). V lost 5 bases to trimming and J lost 8 bases, with 24 bases between them. The CDR3 is 16 amino acids. CDR1 and CDR2 from the germline V gene are SGHAT and FQNNGV. The DNA of the CDR3 is TGTGCCAGCAGCCTCTCGGCGGGGGGCTATGAGGGAGGCTACACCTTC. Translating gives CASSLSAGGYEGGYTF. Full variable domain (remainder filled in from reference TRBV11-2 and TRBJ1-2): EAGVAQSPRYKIIEKRQSVAFWCNPISGHATLYWYQQILGQGPKLLIQFQNNGVVDDSQLPKDRFSAERLKGVDSTLKIQPAKLEDSAVYLCASSLSAGGYEGGYTFGSGTRLTVV.

This clonotype has more than one count but fewer than ten. This rearrangement joins TRBV4-1 to TRBJ1-5; 7 bases map to TRBD1. Trimming removed 3 bases from V and 4 bases from J; junction bases left unmatched: 6. Germline lookup yields CDR1 MGHRA and CDR2 YSYEKL. This CDR3 spans 15 amino acids. This CDR3 reads CASSQVDRRNQPQHF. CDR3 nucleotide sequence: TGCGCCAGCAGCCAGGTGGACAGGCGAAATCAGCCCCAGCATTTT.

There are many counts of this clonotype. The chain combines TRBV5-5 with TRBJ1-6; D gene unclear. The CDR3 length is 13 residues. V shed 0 bases and J shed 6 bases, with 4 bases lying between them. CDR1 and CDR2 (germline): SGHKS, YYEKEE (reference sequence). CDR3 nucleotides: TGTGCCAGCAGCTTGGTCCTTAATTCACCCCTCCACTTT. This encodes CASSLVLNSPLHF.

This clonotype occurred a few times. The chain has TRBV5-6 and TRBJ1-5; D is ambiguous. This CDR3 has 13 residues. The V gene's germline CDR1 is SGHDT and CDR2 YYEEEE. The V end was cut by 0 bases, the J end by 8 bases, with 9 bases between. In DNA, the CDR3 is TGTGCCAGCAGCTTGGTTATGGCTGAGCCCCAGCATTTT. Residues: CASSLVMAEPQHF.

The rearrangement links TRBV15 to TRBJ1-2, with no clear D. This CDR3 contains 17 residues. Germline loops: CDR1 LNHNV, CDR2 YYDKDF (reference sequence). The V end lost 3 bases, the J end lost 4 bases, and 21 bases lay between the germline ends. The CDR3 sequence is CATSRAQNELKAYGYTF. CDR3 DNA sequence: TGTGCCACCAGCAGGGCCCAAAACGAGTTGAAGGCCTATGGCTACACCTTC.

The chain couples TRBV6-6 to TRBJ2-1; no clear D gene. This CDR3 comprises 11 residues. V was cut by 5 bases and J by 13 bases, with 12 bases left in between. Per germline, CDR1 MNHNY and CDR2 SVGAGI (reference sequence). CDR3 DNA sequence: TGTGCCAGCAGTCGCAGCAATAAACAGTTCTTC. Translating gives CASSRSNKQFF.

This clonotype has just a few counts. The rearrangement links TRBV19 to TRBJ1-5, with D tentatively TRBD1 (5 bases). CDR1 is LNHDA and CDR2 is SQIVND in the germline V gene (reference sequence). V was trimmed by 5 bases and J by 4 bases, leaving 15 bases between them. The CDR3 length is 15 residues. CDR3 DNA: TGTGCCAGTAGTCCCCACAATGGGGGGAATCAGCCCCAGCATTTT. Protein sequence: CASSPHNGGNQPQHF.

The rearrangement links TRBV12-3 or TRBV12-4 to TRBJ2-5; unclear D gene. Trimming took off 6 bases at V and 5 bases at J, with 7 bases between the two ends. This CDR3 contains 11 residues. CDR3 sequence reads: CASRKTETQYF. CDR3 in DNA: TGTGCCAGCAGGAAAACTGAGACCCAGTACTTC.

Comment on this clonotype: A read error may produce the germline difference seen at one junction end. The chain carries TRBV12-3 or TRBV12-4 and TRBJ1-3, with D perhaps TRBD1 (6 bases). The CDR3 is 13 residues long. CDR3 region: CAGSPPGHRPIYF. Written as DNA, the CDR3 is TGTGCCGGCAGCCCGCCGGGACATCGTCCCATATATTTT.

As for this clonotype: This could be a read error, since a much larger clone is one nucleotide away. The rearrangement joins TRBV3-1 to TRBJ1-4; D gene unclear. The CDR3 extends over 12 amino acids. CDR1 and CDR2 (germline): LGHDT, YNNKEL (reference sequence). Trimming pared 4 bases from V and 10 bases from J, leaving 10 bases between. The CDR3 bases are TGTGCCAGCAGCCGGGGTTACGGAAAACTGTTTTTT. It encodes CASSRGYGKLFF.

A few counts support this clonotype. V and J are TRBV27 and TRBJ2-5; D is perhaps TRBD2 (5 bases). This CDR3 is 13 amino acids long. Germline V gene data show CDR1 as MNHEY and CDR2 as SMNVEV (reference sequence). V lost 8 bases to trimming and J lost 5 bases, with 15 bases between them. CDR3 loop: CASSLIRGETQYF. CDR3 coding DNA: TGTGCCAGCTCCTTGATCCGAGGGGAGACCCAGTACTTC.

V gene TRBV2 combines with J gene TRBJ2-7, with D possibly matching TRBD1 (6 bases). The ends were cut back, 0 bases at V and 2 bases at J, with 11 bases in the middle. This CDR3 has 15 residues. Looked up from germline, CDR1 is SNHLY and CDR2 is FYNNEI. CDR3 region: CASSEAWQGTYEQYF. DNA for the CDR3: TGTGCCAGCAGTGAAGCGTGGCAGGGGACCTACGAGCAGTACTTC.